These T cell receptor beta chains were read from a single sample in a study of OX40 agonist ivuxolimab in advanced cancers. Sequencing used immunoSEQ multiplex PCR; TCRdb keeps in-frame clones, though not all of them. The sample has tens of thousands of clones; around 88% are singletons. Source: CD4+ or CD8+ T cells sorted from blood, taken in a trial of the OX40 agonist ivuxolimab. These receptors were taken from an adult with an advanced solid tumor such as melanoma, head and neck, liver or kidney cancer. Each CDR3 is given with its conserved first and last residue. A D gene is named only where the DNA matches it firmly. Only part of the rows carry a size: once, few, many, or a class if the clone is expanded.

cdr3_nt: TGTGCCAGAGGGGGGGGACAGGGTTTGTCGGGACACTACGAGCAGTACTTC
cdr3_aa: CARGGGQGLSGHYEQYF
j_call: TRBJ2-7
v_call: TRBV27
clone_size: -
d_call: TRBD1

cdr3_nt: TGTGCCAGTAGTATGGGACTAGCGGGAGGTAATGAGCAGTTCTTC
cdr3_aa: CASSMGLAGGNEQFF
j_call: TRBJ2-1
v_call: TRBV19
clone_size: few
d_call: TRBD2

cdr3_nt: TGCGCCAGCGGTCCGGGACAGGGGGCGTGGGAGCAGTACTTC
cdr3_aa: CASGPGQGAWEQYF
j_call: TRBJ2-7
v_call: TRBV10-2
clone_size: -
d_call: TRBD1

cdr3_nt: TGTGCCACCAGCAGGGTCGGGGGGGGCACCGGGGAGCTGTTTTTT
cdr3_aa: CATSRVGGGTGELFF
j_call: TRBJ2-2
v_call: TRBV15
clone_size: -
d_call: TRBD2

cdr3_nt: TGTGCCAGCAGCTTGGTGCTAGCGGGAGTAGGCGGGGAGCTGTTTTTT
cdr3_aa: CASSLVLAGVGGELFF
j_call: TRBJ2-2
v_call: TRBV5-6
clone_size: -
d_call: TRBD2

cdr3_nt: TGCGCCAGCAGGGATACCGGGACAGGGTACCAAGAGACCCAGTACTTC
cdr3_aa: CASRDTGTGYQETQYF
j_call: TRBJ2-5
v_call: TRBV10-2
clone_size: -
d_call: TRBD1

cdr3_nt: TGCGCCAGCAGTGCGCGAGGGGGGCCCCAGCATTTT
cdr3_aa: CASSARGGPQHF
j_call: TRBJ1-5
v_call: TRBV10-1
clone_size: few
d_call: -

cdr3_nt: TGTGCCAGCAGCCGCAGTTTTTACGAGCAGTACTTC
cdr3_aa: CASSRSFYEQYF
j_call: TRBJ2-7
v_call: TRBV7-9
clone_size: -
d_call: -

cdr3_nt: TGTGCCAGCAGCTTTAGCCTAGCGGTACGCGAGCAGTACTTC
cdr3_aa: CASSFSLAVREQYF
j_call: TRBJ2-7
v_call: TRBV13
clone_size: -
d_call: TRBD2

cdr3_nt: TGTGCCAGCAGTGATTGGACAGGGGACGGTAGCACTGAAGCTTTCTTT
cdr3_aa: CASSDWTGDGSTEAFF
j_call: TRBJ1-1
v_call: TRBV6-1
clone_size: -
d_call: TRBD1

cdr3_nt: TGTGCCAGCAGCCCCGCTTCGAACCAAGTGGATACGCAGTATTTT
cdr3_aa: CASSPASNQVDTQYF
j_call: TRBJ2-3
v_call: TRBV7-9
clone_size: -
d_call: -

cdr3_nt: TGTGCCAGCAGCTTAGGACTAGCGGGAGTACGGAATGAGCAGTTCTTC
cdr3_aa: CASSLGLAGVRNEQFF
j_call: TRBJ2-1
v_call: TRBV7-9
clone_size: once
d_call: TRBD2

cdr3_nt: TGTGCCAGCAGCTTAGGGGGACTAATGGCCGGGGAGCTGTTTTTT
cdr3_aa: CASSLGGLMAGELFF
j_call: TRBJ2-2
v_call: TRBV11-3
clone_size: -
d_call: TRBD2

cdr3_nt: TGTGCCAGCAGCTTAGATGGAGTAGCCACAGATACGCAGTATTTT
cdr3_aa: CASSLDGVATDTQYF
j_call: TRBJ2-3
v_call: TRBV11-3
clone_size: -
d_call: -

cdr3_nt: TGTGCCAGCAGCGTATCAGGGCGCGATGGCTACACCTTC
cdr3_aa: CASSVSGRDGYTF
j_call: TRBJ1-2
v_call: TRBV9
clone_size: -
d_call: -

cdr3_nt: TGTGCCAGCAGCCAGCTGTGGGGCTCTGAGCAGTACTTC
cdr3_aa: CASSQLWGSEQYF
j_call: TRBJ2-7
v_call: TRBV14
clone_size: -
d_call: -

cdr3_nt: TGTGCCAGCAGTTTATTGACAGGGGGCACCGGGGAGCTGTTTTTT
cdr3_aa: CASSLLTGGTGELFF
j_call: TRBJ2-2
v_call: TRBV28
clone_size: -
d_call: TRBD1

cdr3_nt: TGTGCCATCAGTGTGGGACAGGGGAATGAGCAGTTCTTC
cdr3_aa: CAISVGQGNEQFF
j_call: TRBJ2-1
v_call: TRBV10-3
clone_size: -
d_call: TRBD1

cdr3_nt: TGTGCCAGCAAGACGGGAGGCACAGATACGCAGTATTTT
cdr3_aa: CASKTGGTDTQYF
j_call: TRBJ2-3
v_call: TRBV6-5
clone_size: -
d_call: -

cdr3_nt: TGTGCCAGTAGGAGGGACCTCCGGGTAGAGCCCCAGCATTTT
cdr3_aa: CASRRDLRVEPQHF
j_call: TRBJ1-5
v_call: TRBV19
clone_size: -
d_call: -

cdr3_nt: TGTGCCAGCAGCGTAGAACCGGGAGGGCCGGATACGCAGTATTTT
cdr3_aa: CASSVEPGGPDTQYF
j_call: TRBJ2-3
v_call: TRBV9
clone_size: -
d_call: TRBD2

cdr3_nt: TGTGCCAGCAGCTTATGGCCCCCGCGGGAGGACTCCTACAATGAGCAGTTCTTC
cdr3_aa: CASSLWPPREDSYNEQFF
j_call: TRBJ2-1
v_call: TRBV7-3
clone_size: -
d_call: TRBD2

cdr3_nt: TGTGCCAGCAGCCCTAGCGGGAGTCGCGAGCAGTACTTC
cdr3_aa: CASSPSGSREQYF
j_call: TRBJ2-7
v_call: TRBV7-8
clone_size: -
d_call: TRBD2

cdr3_nt: TGTGCCAGCAGTGGGGGGGGCGGGACCTACTACGAGCAGTACTTC
cdr3_aa: CASSGGGGTYYEQYF
j_call: TRBJ2-7
v_call: TRBV25-1
clone_size: -
d_call: -

cdr3_nt: TGCGCCAGCAGCTTGGTTAGCGGGAGTACAGATACGCAGTATTTT
cdr3_aa: CASSLVSGSTDTQYF
j_call: TRBJ2-3
v_call: TRBV5-1
clone_size: -
d_call: TRBD2

cdr3_nt: TGTGCCAGCAGTTTATTTCCCACAGATACGCAGTATTTT
cdr3_aa: CASSLFPTDTQYF
j_call: TRBJ2-3
v_call: TRBV28
clone_size: -
d_call: -

cdr3_nt: TGTGCCAGCAGTGTAGCGGGCCCCTACGAGCAGTACTTC
cdr3_aa: CASSVAGPYEQYF
j_call: TRBJ2-7
v_call: TRBV6-5
clone_size: -
d_call: TRBD2

cdr3_nt: TGTGCCAGCAGTTACTCGACAGGGGGCTACGAGCAGTACTTC
cdr3_aa: CASSYSTGGYEQYF
j_call: TRBJ2-7
v_call: TRBV6-5
clone_size: -
d_call: TRBD1

cdr3_nt: TGTGCCAGCAGTGTCCCCGGGGAGCTGTTTTTT
cdr3_aa: CASSVPGELFF
j_call: TRBJ2-2
v_call: TRBV2
clone_size: few
d_call: -

cdr3_nt: TGTGCCAGCAGTGCCCTTAGCGGGAGGGCCGTTGAGCAGTACTTC
cdr3_aa: CASSALSGRAVEQYF
j_call: TRBJ2-7
v_call: TRBV27
clone_size: -
d_call: TRBD2

cdr3_nt: TGTGCCACCACCCAAGGACTCTACGAGCAGTACTTC
cdr3_aa: CATTQGLYEQYF
j_call: TRBJ2-7
v_call: TRBV6-6
clone_size: -
d_call: -

cdr3_nt: TGTGCCAGCGGACCAACAGGCCAAGCCTACGAGCAGTACTTC
cdr3_aa: CASGPTGQAYEQYF
j_call: TRBJ2-7
v_call: TRBV7-6
clone_size: -
d_call: -

cdr3_nt: TGCGCCAGCAGCCAAGGGTTGGGGCAGTGGGAGACCCAGTACTTC
cdr3_aa: CASSQGLGQWETQYF
j_call: TRBJ2-5
v_call: TRBV4-1
clone_size: -
d_call: -

cdr3_nt: TGTGCCAGCAGCCCGACCTGGCGGGCTTACGAGCAGTACTTC
cdr3_aa: CASSPTWRAYEQYF
j_call: TRBJ2-7
v_call: TRBV27
clone_size: -
d_call: -

cdr3_nt: TGCGCCAGCAGCCATGGCCGCGAGCAGTACTTC
cdr3_aa: CASSHGREQYF
j_call: TRBJ2-7
v_call: TRBV4-1
clone_size: -
d_call: -

cdr3_nt: TGTGCCAGCTCAATTCTAGCGGGAGTACCCCAAGAGACCCAGTACTTC
cdr3_aa: CASSILAGVPQETQYF
j_call: TRBJ2-5
v_call: TRBV18
clone_size: few
d_call: TRBD2

cdr3_nt: TGCGCCAGCAGCTGGGGACGCTTCCCCTACGAGCAGTACTTC
cdr3_aa: CASSWGRFPYEQYF
j_call: TRBJ2-7
v_call: TRBV5-1
clone_size: -
d_call: -

cdr3_nt: TGTGCCAGCAGAACAAGTTCCGGGACACTCGAGCAGTACTTC
cdr3_aa: CASRTSSGTLEQYF
j_call: TRBJ2-7
v_call: TRBV4-2
clone_size: once
d_call: -

cdr3_nt: TGTGCCAGTCGGATCAAGTCATCCTACAATGAGCAGTTCTTC
cdr3_aa: CASRIKSSYNEQFF
j_call: TRBJ2-1
v_call: TRBV19
clone_size: -
d_call: -

cdr3_nt: TGCGCCAGCAGCCCCCAAATTCAAAGCTCCTACGAGCAGTACTTC
cdr3_aa: CASSPQIQSSYEQYF
j_call: TRBJ2-7
v_call: TRBV4-1
clone_size: -
d_call: -

cdr3_nt: TGTGCCTGGACGAGCCCCCATGAGCAGTTCTTC
cdr3_aa: CAWTSPHEQFF
j_call: TRBJ2-1
v_call: TRBV30
clone_size: -
d_call: -

cdr3_nt: TGTGCCAGTACCGAAAGGGGGTTCTATAGCAATCAGCCCCAGCATTTT
cdr3_aa: CASTERGFYSNQPQHF
j_call: TRBJ1-5
v_call: TRBV19
clone_size: -
d_call: -

cdr3_nt: TGTGCCAGTAGTTCAGGAACGGCTAATGAAAAACTGTTTTTT
cdr3_aa: CASSSGTANEKLFF
j_call: TRBJ1-4
v_call: TRBV19
clone_size: few
d_call: -

cdr3_nt: TGTGCCAGCTCACCATGGGGGACTAGCGGGGTCAGCTCCTACAATGAGCAGTTCTTC
cdr3_aa: CASSPWGTSGVSSYNEQFF
j_call: TRBJ2-1
v_call: TRBV18
clone_size: -
d_call: TRBD2

cdr3_nt: TGCAGCGTTGCTGGGAGGGGTTTGGGTTACGAGCAGTTCTTC
cdr3_aa: CSVAGRGLGYEQFF
j_call: TRBJ2-1
v_call: TRBV29-1
clone_size: -
d_call: TRBD2

cdr3_nt: TGCAGCGTCGTGACAGGGTCCTACGAGCAGTACTTC
cdr3_aa: CSVVTGSYEQYF
j_call: TRBJ2-7
v_call: TRBV29-1
clone_size: -
d_call: TRBD1

cdr3_nt: TGTGCCAGCAGCCCAATGGGCCTAGGACAGCAACTACTATTCGGCTACACCTTC
cdr3_aa: CASSPMGLGQQLLFGYTF
j_call: TRBJ1-2
v_call: TRBV7-9
clone_size: -
d_call: -

cdr3_nt: TGTGCCAGCACCCCAAGGGAGGGTGTAAAGACTGAAGCTTTCTTT
cdr3_aa: CASTPREGVKTEAFF
j_call: TRBJ1-1
v_call: TRBV5-4
clone_size: -
d_call: -

cdr3_nt: TGTGCCTGGAGTGAACTGGGTTCCGAGCAGTACTTC
cdr3_aa: CAWSELGSEQYF
j_call: TRBJ2-7
v_call: TRBV30
clone_size: -
d_call: -

cdr3_nt: TGTGCCAGCAGCCACCGGGACAGGGCCCTATATGGCTACACCTTC
cdr3_aa: CASSHRDRALYGYTF
j_call: TRBJ1-2
v_call: TRBV6-5
clone_size: -
d_call: TRBD1

cdr3_nt: TGTGCCAGCAGTTATGCTAGAGGGGAGACCCAGTACTTC
cdr3_aa: CASSYARGETQYF
j_call: TRBJ2-5
v_call: TRBV6-5
clone_size: -
d_call: -

cdr3_nt: TGCGCCAGCAGCCCCGAGACAGGACCAACTGGAAACACCATATATTTT
cdr3_aa: CASSPETGPTGNTIYF
j_call: TRBJ1-3
v_call: TRBV4-1
clone_size: -
d_call: -

cdr3_nt: TGCGCCAGCAGCTTGGGGCGGGGGAACACTGAAGCTTTCTTT
cdr3_aa: CASSLGRGNTEAFF
j_call: TRBJ1-1
v_call: TRBV5-1
clone_size: few
d_call: -

cdr3_nt: TGTGCCAGCAGTTTACTAACAGGGGGGACCGGGGAGCTGTTTTTT
cdr3_aa: CASSLLTGGTGELFF
j_call: TRBJ2-2
v_call: TRBV28
clone_size: -
d_call: TRBD1

cdr3_nt: TGTGCCAGCTCAACCGTGGCCGGGACTAGCGGGAGCGTCTACGAGCAGTACTTC
cdr3_aa: CASSTVAGTSGSVYEQYF
j_call: TRBJ2-7
v_call: TRBV2
clone_size: -
d_call: TRBD2